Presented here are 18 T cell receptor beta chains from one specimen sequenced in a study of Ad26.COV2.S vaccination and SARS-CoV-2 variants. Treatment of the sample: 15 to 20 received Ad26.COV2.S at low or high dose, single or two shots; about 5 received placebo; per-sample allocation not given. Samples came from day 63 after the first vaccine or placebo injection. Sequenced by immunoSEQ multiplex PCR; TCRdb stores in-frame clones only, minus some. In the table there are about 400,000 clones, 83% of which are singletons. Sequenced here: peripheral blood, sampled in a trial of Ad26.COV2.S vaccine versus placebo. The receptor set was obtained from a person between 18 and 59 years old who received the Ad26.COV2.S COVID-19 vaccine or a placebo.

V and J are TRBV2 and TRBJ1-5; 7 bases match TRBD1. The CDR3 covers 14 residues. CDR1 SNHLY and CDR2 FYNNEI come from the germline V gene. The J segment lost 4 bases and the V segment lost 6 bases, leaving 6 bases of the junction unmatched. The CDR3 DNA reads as TGTGCCAGCAGCCGACAGGGAGAGAATCAGCCCCAGCATTTT. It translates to CASSRQGENQPQHF.

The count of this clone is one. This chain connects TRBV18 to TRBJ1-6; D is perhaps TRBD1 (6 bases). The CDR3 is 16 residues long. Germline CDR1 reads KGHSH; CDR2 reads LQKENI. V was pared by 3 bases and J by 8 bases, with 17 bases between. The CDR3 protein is CASSPAARGGYSPLHF. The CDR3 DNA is TGTGCCAGCTCACCCGCGGCCAGGGGCGGCTATTCACCCCTCCACTTT.

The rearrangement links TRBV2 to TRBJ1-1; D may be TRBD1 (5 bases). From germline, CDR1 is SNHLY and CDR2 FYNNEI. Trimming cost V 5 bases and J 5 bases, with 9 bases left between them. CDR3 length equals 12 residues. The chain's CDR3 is CASSKEGTEAFF. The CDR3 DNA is TGTGCCAGCAGTAAGGAGGGGACTGAAGCTTTCTTT. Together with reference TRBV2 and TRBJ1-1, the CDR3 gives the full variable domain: EPEVTQTPSHQVTQMGQEVILRCVPISNHLYFYWYRQILGQKVEFLVSFYNNEISEKSEIFDDQFSVERPDGSNFTLKIRSTKLEDSAMYFCASSKEGTEAFFGQGTRLTVV.

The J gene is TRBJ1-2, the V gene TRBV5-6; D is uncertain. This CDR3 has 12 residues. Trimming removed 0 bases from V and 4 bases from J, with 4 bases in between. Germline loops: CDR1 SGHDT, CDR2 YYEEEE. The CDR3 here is CASSLASYGYTF. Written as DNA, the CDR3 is TGTGCCAGCAGCTTGGCAAGCTATGGCTACACCTTC. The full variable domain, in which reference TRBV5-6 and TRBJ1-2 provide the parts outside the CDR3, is DAGVTQSPTHLIKTRGQQVTLRCSPKSGHDTVSWYQQALGQGPQFIFQYYEEEERQRGNFPDRFSGHQFPNYSSELNVNALLLGDSALYLCASSLASYGYTFGSGTRLTVV.

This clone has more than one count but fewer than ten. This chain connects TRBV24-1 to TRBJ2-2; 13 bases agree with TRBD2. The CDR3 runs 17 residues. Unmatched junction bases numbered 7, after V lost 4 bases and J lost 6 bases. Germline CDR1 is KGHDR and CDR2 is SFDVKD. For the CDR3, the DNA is TGTGCCACCAGTGACCCAGGACTAGCGGGAGCGGCCGGGGAGCTGTTTTTT. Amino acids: CATSDPGLAGAAGELFF.

Here the CDR3 reads CASRTGNSPLHF. CDR3 DNA: TGTGCCAGCAGGACTGGGAATTCACCCCTCCACTTT. V and J are TRBV6-4 and TRBJ1-6, with D hard to call. CDR3 length: 12 residues. Deletions cut 6 bases from V and 7 bases from J, with 7 bases between. The germline V gene encodes CDR1 MRHNA and CDR2 SNTAGT.

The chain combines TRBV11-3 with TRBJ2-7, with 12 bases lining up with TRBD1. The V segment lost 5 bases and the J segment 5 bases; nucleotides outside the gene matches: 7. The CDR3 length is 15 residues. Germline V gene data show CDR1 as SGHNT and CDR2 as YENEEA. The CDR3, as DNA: TGTGCCAGCAGCCAGGGGACAGGGGGCGGGCACGAGCAGTACTTC. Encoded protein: CASSQGTGGGHEQYF.

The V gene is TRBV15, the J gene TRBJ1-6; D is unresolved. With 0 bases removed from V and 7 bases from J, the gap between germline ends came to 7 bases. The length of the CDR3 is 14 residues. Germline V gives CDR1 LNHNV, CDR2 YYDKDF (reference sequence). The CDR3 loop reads CATSRDLENSPLHF. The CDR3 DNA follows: TGTGCCACCAGCAGAGATCTTGAGAATTCACCCCTCCACTTT.

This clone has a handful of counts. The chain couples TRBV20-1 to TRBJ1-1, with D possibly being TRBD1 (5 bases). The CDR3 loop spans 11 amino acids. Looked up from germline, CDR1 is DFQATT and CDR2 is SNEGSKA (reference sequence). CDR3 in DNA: TGCAGGCTCCCAAAGGGGACTGAAGCTTTCTTT. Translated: CRLPKGTEAFF.

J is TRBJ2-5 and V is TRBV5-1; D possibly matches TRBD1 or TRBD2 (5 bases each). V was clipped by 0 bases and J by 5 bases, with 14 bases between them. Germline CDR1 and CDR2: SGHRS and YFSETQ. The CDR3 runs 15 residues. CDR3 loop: CASSLAGAGRETQYF. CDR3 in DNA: TGCGCCAGCAGCTTGGCCGGGGCAGGGCGGGAGACCCAGTACTTC.

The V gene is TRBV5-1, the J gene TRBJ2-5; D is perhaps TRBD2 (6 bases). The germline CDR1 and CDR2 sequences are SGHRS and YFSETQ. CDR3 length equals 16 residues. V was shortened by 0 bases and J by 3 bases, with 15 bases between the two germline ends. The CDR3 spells CASSLDGGRGEETQYF. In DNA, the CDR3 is TGCGCCAGCAGCTTGGACGGAGGGAGAGGGGAAGAGACCCAGTACTTC.

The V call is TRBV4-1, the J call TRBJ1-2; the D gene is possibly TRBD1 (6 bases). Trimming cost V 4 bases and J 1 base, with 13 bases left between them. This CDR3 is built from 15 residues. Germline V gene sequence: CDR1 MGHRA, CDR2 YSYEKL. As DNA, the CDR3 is TGCGCCAGCAGCCTGAAGGGGGGGTTTAACTATGGCTACACCTTC. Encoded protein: CASSLKGGFNYGYTF.

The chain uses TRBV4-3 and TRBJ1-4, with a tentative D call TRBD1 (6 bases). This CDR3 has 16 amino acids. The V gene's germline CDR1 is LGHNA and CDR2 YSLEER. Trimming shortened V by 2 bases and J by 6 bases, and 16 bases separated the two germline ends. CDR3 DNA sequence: TGCGCCAGCAGCCAATCTCGGGGGGGGCATTATGAAAAACTGTTTTTT. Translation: CASSQSRGGHYEKLFF.

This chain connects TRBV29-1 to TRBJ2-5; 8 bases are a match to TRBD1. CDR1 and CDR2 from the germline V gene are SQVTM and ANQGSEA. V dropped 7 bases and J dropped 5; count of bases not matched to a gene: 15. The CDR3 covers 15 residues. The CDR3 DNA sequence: TGCAGCGCTGAGGGCAGGGGGCGCGGTAAGGAGACCCAGTACTTC. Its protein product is CSAEGRGRGKETQYF.

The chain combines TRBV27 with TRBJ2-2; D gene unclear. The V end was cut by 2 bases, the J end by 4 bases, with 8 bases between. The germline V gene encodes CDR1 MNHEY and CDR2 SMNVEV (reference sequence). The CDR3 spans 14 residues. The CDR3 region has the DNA TGTGCCAGCAGTTTACTGGGTCGCACCGGGGAGCTGTTTTTT. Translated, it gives CASSLLGRTGELFF.

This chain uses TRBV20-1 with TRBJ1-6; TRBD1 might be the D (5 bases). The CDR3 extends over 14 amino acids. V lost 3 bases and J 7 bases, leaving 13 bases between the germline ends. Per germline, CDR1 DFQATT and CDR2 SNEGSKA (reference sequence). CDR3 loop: CSASDPRGNSPLHF. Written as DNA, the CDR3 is TGCAGTGCTAGTGACCCCCGGGGGAATTCACCCCTCCACTTT.

The CDR3 DNA reads as TGCGCCAGCAGCTTGGGAGATATTGGATACGAGCAGTACTTC. Translation gives CASSLGDIGYEQYF. This chain links TRBV5-1 with TRBJ2-7; D not certain. Germline loops: CDR1 SGHRS, CDR2 YFSETQ. The CDR3 has 14 amino acids. Deletions cut 0 bases from V and 4 bases from J, with 11 bases between.

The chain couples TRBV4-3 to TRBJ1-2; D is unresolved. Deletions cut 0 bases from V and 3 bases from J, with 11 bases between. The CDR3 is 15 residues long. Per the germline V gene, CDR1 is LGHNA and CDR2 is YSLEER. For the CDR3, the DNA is TGCGCCAGCAGCCAAGATCTCGAGGGCTACTATGGCTACACCTTC. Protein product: CASSQDLEGYYGYTF.